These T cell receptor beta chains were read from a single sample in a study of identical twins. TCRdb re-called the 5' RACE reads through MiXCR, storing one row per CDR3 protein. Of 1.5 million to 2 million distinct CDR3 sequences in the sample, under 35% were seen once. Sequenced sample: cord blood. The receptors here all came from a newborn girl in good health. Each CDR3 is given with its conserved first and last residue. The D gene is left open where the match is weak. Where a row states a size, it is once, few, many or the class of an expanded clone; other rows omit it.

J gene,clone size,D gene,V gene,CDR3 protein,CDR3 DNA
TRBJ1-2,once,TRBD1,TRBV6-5,CASSYRPYRGHGYTF,TGTGCCAGCAGTTACCGCCCCTACAGGGGGCATGGCTACACCTTC
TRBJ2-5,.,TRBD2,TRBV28,CASSFGRDQETQYF,TGTGCCAGCAGTTTTGGGAGGGACCAAGAGACCCAGTACTTC
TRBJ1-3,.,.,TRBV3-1,CASIGAGGNTIYF,TGTGCCAGCATCGGAGCCGGGGGAAACACCATATATTTT
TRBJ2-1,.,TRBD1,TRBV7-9,CASSRDRGFNNEQFF,TGTGCCAGCAGCCGGGACAGGGGGTTTAACAATGAGCAGTTCTTC
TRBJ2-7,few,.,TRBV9,CASSVGSGLSYEQYF,TGTGCCAGCAGCGTAGGTAGCGGCCTCTCCTACGAGCAGTACTTC
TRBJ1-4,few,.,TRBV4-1,CASSQGTRRNEKLFF,TGCGCCAGCAGCCAAGGAACAAGGCGAAATGAAAAACTGTTTTTT
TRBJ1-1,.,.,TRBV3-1,CASSQVPKNTPQGFRTEAFF,TGTGCCAGCAGCCAAGTCCCCAAAAATACTCCCCAGGGATTTAGGACTGAAGCTTTCTTT
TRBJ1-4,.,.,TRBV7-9,CASSLARGGDEKLFF,TGTGCCAGCAGCTTAGCCCGGGGGGGAGACGAAAAACTGTTTTTT
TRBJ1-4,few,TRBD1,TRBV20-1,CSAMGTGGRTNEKLFF,TGCAGTGCCATGGGGACAGGGGGTCGCACTAATGAAAAACTGTTTTTT
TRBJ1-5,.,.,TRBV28,CASIGGDNQPQHF,TGTGCCAGCATAGGGGGTGATAATCAGCCCCAGCATTTT
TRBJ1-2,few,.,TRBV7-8,CASSPWTDLYGYTF,TGTGCCAGCAGCCCTTGGACAGACCTCTATGGCTACACCTTC
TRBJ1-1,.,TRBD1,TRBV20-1,CSARAPGQGSTEAFF,TGCAGTGCTAGAGCTCCAGGACAGGGAAGCACTGAAGCTTTCTTT
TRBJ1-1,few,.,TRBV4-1,CASSQGETVNTEAFF,TGCGCCAGCAGCCAGGGGGAGACGGTGAACACTGAAGCTTTCTTT
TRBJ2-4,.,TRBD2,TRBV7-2,CASSSLAGGVKNIQYF,TGTGCCAGCAGCTCTCTAGCGGGGGGTGTCAAAAACATTCAGTACTTC
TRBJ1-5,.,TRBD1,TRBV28,CASRLTGGGDQPQHF,TGTGCCAGCAGACTAACAGGGGGAGGGGATCAGCCCCAGCATTTT
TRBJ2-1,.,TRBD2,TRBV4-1,CASSPGGTRSYNEQFF,TGCGCCAGCAGCCCTGGTGGGACTAGGTCCTACAATGAGCAGTTCTTC
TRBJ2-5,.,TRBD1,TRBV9,CASALGRTGMVETQYF,TGTGCCAGCGCATTGGGGCGGACAGGGATGGTGGAGACCCAGTACTTC
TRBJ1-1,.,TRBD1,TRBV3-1,CASSPGQDEAFF,TGTGCCAGCAGCCCCGGACAGGATGAAGCTTTCTTT
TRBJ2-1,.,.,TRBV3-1,CASSQGGLLQFF,TGTGCCAGCAGCCAAGGCGGACTATTGCAGTTCTTC
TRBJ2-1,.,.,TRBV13,CASSPTWTVYNEQFF,TGTGCCAGCAGCCCCACCTGGACAGTCTACAATGAGCAGTTCTTC
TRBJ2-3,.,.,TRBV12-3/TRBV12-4,CASIQASLSTDTQYF,TGTGCCAGCATCCAGGCTAGCTTGAGCACAGATACGCAGTATTTT
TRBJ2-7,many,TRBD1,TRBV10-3,CAISGDSYEQYF,TGTGCCATCAGTGGGGACAGCTACGAGCAGTACTTC
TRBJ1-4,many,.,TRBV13,CASSLGQRNEKLFF,TGTGCCAGCAGCTTAGGACAGAGGAATGAAAAACTGTTTTTT
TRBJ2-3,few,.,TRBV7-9,CASSFDGLVDTQYF,TGTGCCAGCAGCTTTGACGGGCTGGTGGATACGCAGTATTTT
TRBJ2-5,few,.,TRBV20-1,CSAILGLQETQYF,TGCAGTGCTATACTGGGACTGCAAGAGACCCAGTACTTC
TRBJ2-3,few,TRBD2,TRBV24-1,CAPLAGGPGTDTQYF,TGTGCCCCCTTAGCGGGAGGGCCGGGCACAGATACGCAGTATTTT
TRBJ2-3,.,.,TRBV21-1,CASSKDMTGTVTDTQYF,TGTGCCAGCAGCAAAGATATGACAGGCACTGTCACAGATACGCAGTATTTT
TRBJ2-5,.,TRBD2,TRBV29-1,CSVEFAGGCQETQYF,TGCAGCGTTGAATTCGCGGGGGGCTGCCAAGAGACCCAGTACTTC
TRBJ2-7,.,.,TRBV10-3,CAISAARDVWGEQYF,TGTGCCATCAGCGCAGCTCGGGATGTCTGGGGTGAGCAGTACTTC
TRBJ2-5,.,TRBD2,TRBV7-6,CASSPRGGRAHNEQYF,TGTGCCAGCAGCCCCAGGGGCGGGAGGGCCCACAATGAGCAGTACTTC
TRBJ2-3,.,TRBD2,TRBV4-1,CASSQDRRTSGRDTQYF,TGCGCCAGCAGCCAAGATCGTAGGACTAGCGGGAGAGATACGCAGTATTTT
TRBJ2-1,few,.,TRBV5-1,CASSLQEFYNEQFF,TGCGCCAGCAGCTTGCAGGAATTCTACAATGAGCAGTTCTTC
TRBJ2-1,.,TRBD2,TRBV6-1,CASRTGLVSYNEQFF,TGTGCCAGCAGGACCGGACTAGTGTCCTACAATGAGCAGTTCTTC
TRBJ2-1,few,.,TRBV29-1,CSVGAWNEQFF,TGCAGCGTCGGAGCATGGAATGAGCAGTTCTTC
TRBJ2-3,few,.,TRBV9,CASSVDRPDTQYF,TGTGCCAGCAGCGTAGATCGGCCAGATACGCAGTATTTT
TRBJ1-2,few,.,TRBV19,CASSIRRPYGYTF,TGTGCCAGTAGTATCCGAAGGCCCTATGGCTACACCTTC
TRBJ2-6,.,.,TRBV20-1,CSARMAGVAGANVLTF,TGCAGTGCTAGAATGGCAGGGGTTGCTGGGGCCAACGTCCTGACTTTC
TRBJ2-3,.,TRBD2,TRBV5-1,CASSWAGLSTDTQYF,TGCGCCAGCAGCTGGGCGGGACTAAGCACAGATACGCAGTATTTT
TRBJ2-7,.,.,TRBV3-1,CASSRDFSPLYEQYF,TGTGCCAGCAGCCGGGACTTTAGTCCCCTCTACGAGCAGTACTTC
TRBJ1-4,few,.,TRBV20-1,CSARPYKKLFF,TGCAGTGCTAGACCGTACAAGAAACTGTTTTTT
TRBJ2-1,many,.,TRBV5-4,CASSSLAGSYNEQFF,TGTGCCAGCAGCTCTTTGGCGGGATCCTACAATGAGCAGTTCTTC
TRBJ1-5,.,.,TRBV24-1,CATGGGEDSNQPQHF,TGTGCCACCGGTGGGGGGGAGGATAGCAATCAGCCCCAGCATTTT
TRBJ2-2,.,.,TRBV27,CASSLDRRGTGELFF,TGTGCCAGCAGCCTGGACAGGCGGGGCACCGGGGAGCTGTTTTTT
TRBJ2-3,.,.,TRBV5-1,CASSWTDSGLDTQYF,TGCGCCAGCAGCTGGACGGATAGCGGACTAGATACGCAGTATTTT
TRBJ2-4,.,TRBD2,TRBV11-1,CASSDPRLAGEPLAKNIQYF,TGTGCCAGCAGCGATCCTCGACTAGCGGGAGAACCGCTAGCCAAAAACATTCAGTACTTC
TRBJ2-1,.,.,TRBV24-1,CATSDSPGSSYNGQFF,TGTGCCACCAGTGATTCCCCGGGAAGCTCCTACAATGGGCAGTTCTTC
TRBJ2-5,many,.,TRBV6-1,CASSERSGQETQYF,TGTGCCAGCAGTGAAAGGAGCGGACAAGAGACCCAGTACTTC
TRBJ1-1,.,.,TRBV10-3,CAISESMDSEAFF,TGTGCCATCAGTGAGTCGATGGACTCTGAAGCTTTCTTT
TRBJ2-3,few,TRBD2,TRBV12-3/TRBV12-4,CASRLAGRWTDTQYF,TGTGCCAGCCGCCTGGCCGGGAGGTGGACAGATACGCAGTATTTT
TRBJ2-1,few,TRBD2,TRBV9,CASSVLAGAITYNEQFF,TGTGCCAGCAGCGTCCTAGCGGGAGCTATCACCTACAATGAGCAGTTCTTC
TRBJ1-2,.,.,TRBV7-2,CASSFHREAGYTF,TGTGCCAGCAGCTTCCACCGTGAGGCTGGCTACACCTTC
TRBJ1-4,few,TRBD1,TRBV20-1,CSARRQGAGEKLFF,TGCAGTGCCCGAAGACAGGGGGCAGGCGAAAAACTGTTTTTT
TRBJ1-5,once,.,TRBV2,CASNGAFNQPQHF,TGTGCCAGCAATGGTGCCTTTAATCAGCCCCAGCATTTT
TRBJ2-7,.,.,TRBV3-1,CASSHLGGEQYF,TGTGCCAGCAGCCACCTGGGGGGCGAGCAGTACTTC